Detailed here is one T cell receptor (beta chain). The data were taken from a study of blood T cell repertoires in COVID-19. Study-level information: Some COVID-19 samples were acute and others convalescent; all came from the United States, Italy and Spain. Sources were T cells, B-cell-depleted T cells, or PBMCs; the material itself was cDNA or gDNA.

The authors' processing: Amplification from reference gene primers served as the basis for estimated nucleated cell counts. The protocol was immunoSEQ multiplex PCR, while the TCRdb copy is restricted to in-frame clones and leaves out a portion. That table gives V, J and clone size, and the DNA gave D and trimming. The profile covers more than 90,000 clones, with 75% to 90% appearing a single time and roughly 7.9% taken by the ten largest. Trimming took 0 bases from V and 7 from J; bases not matched to a gene: 4. The germline gives CDR1 SGHNT, CDR2 YENEEA. CDR3 length: 15 residues. The sequencing sample was made of peripheral blood. The J gene is TRBJ2-1, the V gene TRBV11-3, with 9 bases aligning to TRBD1. The sequence derives from a man aged 65 to 85 with acute or convalescent COVID-19. CDR3 protein: CASSLERTGVNEQFF. The CDR3 coding sequence is TGTGCCAGCAGCTTAGAGAGGACAGGGGTGAATGAGCAGTTCTTC.